The next 21 T cell receptor beta chains were all read from a single sample in a study of post-analysis software for immune sequencing data. Study findings and constraints: When patients were compared with controls, a handful of TRBV segments were more frequent, TRBV5-6, TRBV5-1 and TRBV20-1 among them.

Sequencing libraries made from TCR beta cDNA carried unique molecular identifiers. TCRdb reprocessed the PCR reads with MiXCR, giving one entry per CDR3 protein. The data show over 700,000 distinct CDR3 sequences, just under 30% seen once. No cognate antigen is known for these TCRs. The sample comprised blood. These receptors originate from a girl under 18 with multiple sclerosis.

About this clonotype itself: One junction end disagrees with the germline gene, perhaps due to a read error. This chain uses TRBV12-3 or TRBV12-4 with TRBJ1-4, with D perhaps matching TRBD1 (6 bases). This CDR3 has 14 amino acids. The CDR3: CAGSLQGLNEKLFF. CDR3 DNA: TGTGCCGGCAGTTTACAGGGTCTGAATGAAAAACTGTTTTTT.

The gene calls are TRBV6-6 and TRBJ2-6; D gene uncertain. This CDR3 has 15 amino acids. Germline lookup yields CDR1 MNHNY and CDR2 SVGAGI (reference sequence). V was cut by 2 bases and J by 4 bases, with 9 bases left in between. The CDR3 loop is CASSYEAGGANVLTF. CDR3 coding DNA: TGTGCCAGCAGTTACGAGGCAGGCGGGGCCAACGTCCTGACTTTC.

The genes are TRBV10-3 and TRBJ2-2, with TRBD2 as a possible D gene (6 bases). The CDR3 contains 15 residues. V lost 7 bases and J 7 bases, leaving 19 bases between the germline ends. Germline V gene lookup returns CDR1 ENHRY and CDR2 SYGVKD. Here the CDR3 DNA reads TGTGCCATCACCGAACCGGGACTGAGGGGCGGGGAGCTGTTTTTT. Protein: CAITEPGLRGGELFF.

This chain uses TRBV6-1 with TRBJ1-5; D is unclear. Germline V lookup: CDR1 MNHNS, CDR2 SASEGT. The CDR3 totals 12 residues. The V end lost 6 bases, the J end lost 5 bases, and 8 bases lay between the germline ends. CDR3 in amino acids: CASRPGDQPQHF. In nucleotides, the CDR3 is TGTGCCAGCAGGCCGGGTGATCAGCCCCAGCATTTT.

This clonotype has a handful of counts. The gene calls are TRBV29-1 and TRBJ2-1; TRBD2 is a possible D gene (7 bases). This CDR3 has 13 amino acids. Trimming cost V 6 bases and J 9 bases, with 18 bases left between them. Germline values: CDR1 SQVTM, CDR2 ANQGSEA. The CDR3 DNA is TGCAGCGTGGGGGCTTGCGGGGGCGGTGAGCAGTTCTTC. Translation gives CSVGACGGGEQFF.

The rearrangement joins TRBV20-1 to TRBJ1-2; 9 bases are shared with TRBD1. V dropped 4 bases and J dropped 4; count of bases not matched to a gene: 16. The germline V gene has CDR1 DFQATT and CDR2 SNEGSKA (reference sequence). The CDR3 length is 17 residues. CDR3 protein: CSATLVPSTGGLYGYTF. The CDR3 DNA follows: TGCAGTGCTACTCTTGTCCCATCGACAGGGGGTCTCTATGGCTACACCTTC.

The chain links TRBV9 to TRBJ1-2; D may be TRBD1 (5 bases). Deletions cut 3 bases from V and 3 bases from J, with 12 bases between. CDR1 SGDLS and CDR2 YYNGEE come from the germline V gene. The length of the CDR3 is 14 residues. The CDR3 DNA follows: TGTGCCAGCAGCGCCCCTGGGGGACACTATGGCTACACCTTC. This translates into CASSAPGGHYGYTF.

Only a few counts were recorded for this clonotype. The chain employs TRBV20-1 and TRBJ2-1; D could derive from TRBD1 or TRBD2 (5 bases each). This CDR3 region has 14 residues. V lost 6 bases and J lost 6, with 18 bases in between. CDR1 and CDR2 (germline): DFQATT, SNEGSKA (reference sequence). The CDR3 DNA follows: TGCAGTGCGCAAGGGACCTCTCTGCGCAATGAGCAGTTCTTC. This translates into CSAQGTSLRNEQFF.

This clonotype was recorded a few times. The chain recombines TRBV4-3 with TRBJ2-3, with 9 bases lining up with TRBD1. This CDR3 is built from 15 residues. Germline loops: CDR1 LGHNA, CDR2 YSLEER. The junction had 6 bases not matched to a gene; V was cut back by 4 bases and J by 4 bases. CDR3 region: CASSPRDRDPDTQYF. The CDR3 DNA follows: TGCGCCAGCAGCCCCCGGGACAGGGACCCAGATACGCAGTATTTT.

This rearrangement joins TRBV7-2 to TRBJ2-5; D perhaps matches TRBD1 (6 bases). CDR1 is SGHTA and CDR2 is FQGNSA in the germline V gene. The CDR3 length is 14 residues. The ends were cut back, 2 bases at V and 5 bases at J, with 12 bases in the middle. The DNA for the CDR3 is TGTGCCAGCAGCTTAACCCCAGGGGAGGAGACCCAGTACTTC. Protein sequence: CASSLTPGEETQYF.

The J gene is TRBJ2-3, the V gene TRBV20-1; D unresolved. V lost 2 bases and J lost 4, with 13 bases in between. The CDR3 consists of 14 residues. Per germline, CDR1 DFQATT and CDR2 SNEGSKA (reference sequence). The CDR3 spells CSARSLGGADTQYF. The CDR3 DNA is TGCAGTGCTAGATCGTTGGGTGGCGCAGATACGCAGTATTTT.

The rearrangement uses TRBV27 and TRBJ1-1; D remains ambiguous. Germline assignment: CDR1 MNHEY and CDR2 SMNVEV (reference sequence). Trimming stripped 1 base from V and 2 bases from J, with 8 bases between. CDR3 length equals 14 residues. Here the CDR3 DNA reads TGTGCCAGCAGTTTATTACGGGGAAACACTGAAGCTTTCTTT. Protein: CASSLLRGNTEAFF.

This clonotype was seen a handful of times. The chain recombines TRBV3-1 with TRBJ2-3; 12 bases agree with TRBD2. The CDR3 length is 16 residues. The ends lost 4 bases at V and 4 bases at J; junction bases unmatched: 6. Germline CDR1 is LGHDT and CDR2 is YNNKEL (reference sequence). The CDR3 sequence: CASSPRLAGVADTQYF. The DNA for the CDR3 is TGTGCCAGCAGCCCCAGACTAGCGGGAGTGGCAGATACGCAGTATTTT.

The V gene is TRBV6-1, the J gene TRBJ2-5; TRBD2 agrees at 14 bases. The CDR3 spans 15 residues. CDR1 is MNHNS, CDR2 SASEGT, per germline. J lost 2 bases, V lost 4 bases, and 0 bases had no gene match. The CDR3 reads CASSGLAGGQETQYF. In nucleotides, the CDR3 is TGTGCCAGCAGTGGACTAGCGGGAGGGCAAGAGACCCAGTACTTC.

V and J are TRBV24-1 and TRBJ2-1, with D possibly called TRBD1 or TRBD2 (5 bases each). V gave up 5 bases and J gave up 10 bases, with 17 bases separating them. CDR3 length: 14 residues. Per germline, CDR1 KGHDR and CDR2 SFDVKD. The CDR3: CATSGVGEWREQFF. The CDR3 DNA reads TGTGCCACCAGTGGGGTGGGGGAGTGGCGAGAGCAGTTCTTC.

This chain joins TRBV19 and TRBJ1-4; 12 bases match TRBD1. Germline CDR1 is LNHDA and CDR2 is SQIVND (reference sequence). The CDR3 runs to 12 residues. The V segment lost 8 bases and the J segment 14 bases; nucleotides outside the gene matches: 6. DNA of the CDR3: TGTGCCAGTGGGACAGGGGGCCCCTGGCTGTTTTTT. Its protein product is CASGTGGPWLFF.

V usage is TRBV5-6 and J usage is TRBJ2-5; perhaps TRBD2 as D (6 bases). Per germline, CDR1 SGHDT and CDR2 YYEEEE. CDR3 size: 17 residues. V was pared by 3 bases and J by 3 bases, with 21 bases between. The CDR3 loop reads CASSSPTRTYTEETQYF. CDR3 DNA: TGTGCCAGCAGCTCCCCGACTAGGACATATACCGAAGAGACCCAGTACTTC.

Ten or more counts support this clonotype. This chain connects TRBV6-2 or TRBV6-3 to TRBJ2-5; 7 bases match TRBD1. The germline gives CDR1 MNHEY, CDR2 SVGEGT. CDR3 length equals 13 residues. The ends lost 5 bases at V and 5 bases at J; junction bases unmatched: 5. The CDR3, as DNA: TGTGCCAGCAGTCCGCGACAGGGTGAGACCCAGTACTTC. It encodes CASSPRQGETQYF.

This clonotype was found a few times. The chain joins TRBV12-5 to TRBJ1-1; the match to TRBD1 covers 7 bases. Germline V gives CDR1 LGHNT, CDR2 FRNRAP. CDR3 length equals 15 residues. V was clipped by 3 bases and J by 3 bases; unmatched bases: 7. For the CDR3, the DNA is TGTGCTAGTGGTTTTAGAGGGGGCCAGGACACTGAAGCTTTCTTT. Its protein product is CASGFRGGQDTEAFF.

The V gene is TRBV9, the J gene TRBJ2-1; the D is unclear. V was clipped by 1 base and J by 9 bases, with 20 bases between them. Germline assignment: CDR1 SGDLS and CDR2 YYNGEE. This CDR3 region has 16 residues. CDR3 protein: CASSVKTQPSFGEQFF. As DNA, the CDR3 is TGTGCCAGCAGCGTAAAGACTCAACCATCGTTTGGTGAGCAGTTCTTC.

The chain recombines TRBV5-1 with TRBJ1-1, with D perhaps matching TRBD1 (5 bases). V lost 4 bases and J 1 base, leaving 14 bases between the germline ends. CDR1 is SGHRS and CDR2 is YFSETQ in the germline V gene. CDR3 length equals 15 residues. CDR3 in amino acids: CASSLAGGENTEAFF. The DNA of the CDR3 is TGCGCCAGCAGCCTAGCGGGGGGAGAGAACACTGAAGCTTTCTTT.